Following are 14 T cell receptor beta chains from one sample sequenced in a study of CD8 T cells in Susac syndrome. The RNA input was roughly 0.45 to 1 ug, and it was reverse transcribed with random hexamers. In TCRdb, the immunoSEQ multiplex PCR reads were re-called with MiXCR into one record per CDR3 protein. The data contain some 150,000 distinct CDR3 sequences, around 95% of them singletons. Sequencing was done on a sample of CD8+ T cells from PBMCs. The receptors originated from a human donor with multiple sclerosis.

This sequence joins TRBV12-3 or TRBV12-4 and TRBJ2-5; D is unresolved. V lost 5 bases and J lost 5, with 12 bases in between. CDR3 length: 13 amino acids. CDR3: CASSPELRETQYF. For the CDR3, the DNA is TGTGCCAGCAGTCCCGAATTGAGGGAGACCCAGTACTTC.

V usage is TRBV7-6 and J usage is TRBJ2-1; the match to TRBD2 covers 10 bases. Germline CDR1 reads SGHVS; CDR2 reads FNYEAQ. Trimming cost V 5 bases and J 6 bases; bases outside gene matches: 16. CDR3 length: 18 residues. CDR3 residues: CASSPIGPAGGGSNEQFF. In nucleotides, the CDR3 is TGTGCCAGCAGCCCCATCGGTCCAGCGGGGGGGGGAAGCAATGAGCAGTTCTTC.

The gene calls are TRBV4-1 and TRBJ1-1; D unresolved. The CDR3 contains 13 residues. Germline CDR1 and CDR2: MGHRA and YSYEKL. The V end lost 0 bases, the J end lost 2 bases, and 4 bases lay between the germline ends. This CDR3 is CASSQDGNTEAFF. Here the CDR3 DNA reads TGCGCCAGCAGCCAAGACGGCAACACTGAAGCTTTCTTT.

The chain uses TRBV12-3 or TRBV12-4 and TRBJ1-2; D is undetermined. This CDR3 has 14 amino acids. V was shortened by 7 bases and J by 4 bases, with 16 bases between the two germline ends. The CDR3 region has the DNA TGTGCCAGCAATACTCCCGGAGGGAGCTATGGCTACACCTTC. Encoded protein: CASNTPGGSYGYTF.

This clonotype was picked up one time. This chain joins TRBV5-4 and TRBJ2-7; TRBD1 matches 7 bases. Unmatched junction bases numbered 9, after V lost 5 bases and J lost 4 bases. CDR1 and CDR2 from the germline V gene are SGHNT and YYREEE (reference sequence). The CDR3 consists of 14 residues. The DNA of the CDR3 is TGTGCCAGCAGTATCCGGGACAGCGCATACGAGCAGTACTTC. Its translation is CASSIRDSAYEQYF.

V is TRBV12-3 or TRBV12-4 and J is TRBJ1-2; possibly TRBD1 for D (5 bases). The CDR3 loop spans 13 amino acids. V shed 10 bases and J shed 4 bases, with 16 bases lying between them. CDR3 sequence reads: CATFLDTFYGYTF. The CDR3 DNA sequence: TGTGCCACCTTCCTGGACACCTTCTATGGCTACACCTTC.

The chain couples TRBV4-1 to TRBJ2-1, with 9 positions matching TRBD2. The germline gives CDR1 MGHRA, CDR2 YSYEKL. V gave up 0 bases and J gave up 7 bases; unmatched junction bases: 4. This CDR3 has 15 amino acids. For the CDR3, the DNA is TGCGCCAGCAGCCAAGAAAGCGGGGGGTCTAATGAGCAGTTCTTC. Translated, it gives CASSQESGGSNEQFF.

The gene calls are TRBV12-3 or TRBV12-4 and TRBJ2-1; 11 bases line up with TRBD2. The CDR3 contains 15 residues. After removal of 1 base from V and 5 bases from J, the junction contained 1 base not matched to a gene. CDR3 loop: CASSLGLAGNNEQFF. The CDR3 region has the DNA TGTGCCAGCAGTTTAGGACTAGCGGGGAACAATGAGCAGTTCTTC.

The CDR3 spells CASSLWTGGEQFF. In nucleotides, the CDR3 is TGCGCCAGCAGCTTGTGGACCGGAGGTGAGCAGTTCTTC. The gene calls are TRBV5-1 and TRBJ2-1; a possible D gene is TRBD2 (5 bases). The ends were cut back, 1 base at V and 9 bases at J, with 11 bases in the middle. The CDR3 is 13 amino acids. In germline, CDR1 is SGHRS, CDR2 YFSETQ.

The chain carries TRBV11-2 and TRBJ1-2; D uncertain. CDR3 size: 13 residues. Germline V gene data show CDR1 as SGHAT and CDR2 as FQNNGV. Between the trimmed V and J ends, which lost 3 bases and 8 bases, there was a span of 13 bases. The CDR3 reads CASSFGLDRGYTF. In DNA form, the CDR3 reads TGTGCCAGCAGCTTCGGGCTGGATAGGGGCTACACCTTC.

The chain couples TRBV29-1 to TRBJ1-2, with 8 bases identical to TRBD1. The CDR3 loop spans 14 amino acids. Germline CDR1 and CDR2: SQVTM and ANQGSEA. V lost 0 bases, J lost 3 bases, and 3 bases stayed unmatched. The CDR3 loop reads CSVEDQGADYGYTF. The CDR3 DNA reads as TGCAGCGTTGAAGATCAGGGGGCAGACTATGGCTACACCTTC.

The rearrangement links TRBV20-1 to TRBJ2-7; 13 bases match TRBD2. The CDR3 loop spans 14 amino acids. V trimming: 6 bases; J trimming: 3 bases; junction bases outside the gene matches: 5. Germline CDR1 is DFQATT and CDR2 is SNEGSKA (reference sequence). The CDR3 nucleotides are TGCAGTGCCCAGACTAGCGGGGGGCGCTACGAGCAGTACGTC. It specifies CSAQTSGGRYEQYV.

This clonotype turned up a few times. The chain combines TRBV30 with TRBJ2-7, with D uncertain. There are 12 residues in the CDR3. V was trimmed by 0 bases and J by 7 bases, leaving 10 bases between them. The germline V gene encodes CDR1 GTSNPN and CDR2 SVGIG (reference sequence). The CDR3 DNA sequence: TGTGCCTGGAGTGTTTCTCGTGGGGAGCAGTACGTC. It yields the protein CAWSVSRGEQYV.

The chain recombines TRBV30 with TRBJ1-1; a possible D gene is TRBD1 (6 bases). This CDR3 comprises 13 residues. Trimming took off 4 bases at V and 10 bases at J, with 19 bases between the two ends. Germline values: CDR1 GTSNPN, CDR2 SVGIG (reference sequence). The CDR3 coding sequence is TGTGCCTGGACGAACAGGGAAGGCGTGTTAGCTTTCTTT. It encodes CAWTNREGVLAFF.